These 19 T cell receptor beta chains share one sample of origin, sequenced in a study of cytomegalovirus exposure and HLA in healthy donors. Researchers ran the PCR with 60 Vbeta and 13 Jbeta primers. Using immunoSEQ multiplex PCR, the repertoire was profiled, and TCRdb retains in-frame clones only, with some absent. The sample shows around 120,000 clones, 80% to 90% of them seen only once. The sample taken for sequencing was PBMCs. These receptors originate from a woman in her thirties or forties in good health and CMV-seropositive.

V usage is TRBV27 and J usage is TRBJ1-3; D may be TRBD1 (5 bases). The CDR3 totals 15 residues. Looked up from germline, CDR1 is MNHEY and CDR2 is SMNVEV (reference sequence). V shed 5 bases and J shed 0 bases, with 11 bases lying between them. The CDR3 sequence: CASSPRQHSGNTIYF. CDR3 sequence (DNA): TGTGCCAGCAGTCCTAGACAGCACTCTGGAAACACCATATATTTT.

The chain combines TRBV18 with TRBJ1-2; 9 bases agree with TRBD1. The V gene's germline CDR1 is KGHSH and CDR2 LQKENI. Trimming at V came to 3 bases and at J to 7 bases, leaving 6 bases not matched to a gene. The CDR3 is 14 amino acids. CDR3 residues: CASSPGQGRGGYTF. The CDR3 DNA reads TGTGCCAGCTCACCCGGACAGGGGAGGGGTGGCTACACCTTC.

The chain combines TRBV4-2 with TRBJ2-7; TRBD1 aligns across 9 bases. The V and J ends lost 3 bases and 5 bases, in that order; junction bases with no gene match: 5. The CDR3 length is 14 residues. CDR1 and CDR2 from the germline V gene are LGHNA and YNFKEQ. This CDR3 reads CASSHGTGYDEQYF. Here the CDR3 DNA reads TGTGCCAGCAGCCACGGGACAGGGTATGACGAGCAGTACTTC.

V and J are TRBV5-1 and TRBJ1-5; no reliable D call. Trimming took 4 bases from V and 0 from J, leaving 11 bases between them. Germline V lookup: CDR1 SGHRS, CDR2 YFSETQ. This CDR3 region has 15 residues. The CDR3 DNA sequence: TGCGCCAGCAGCGCTTCAGGTGATAGCAATCAGCCCCAGCATTTT. Protein: CASSASGDSNQPQHF.

The rearrangement joins TRBV10-1 to TRBJ2-1; 7 bases fit TRBD1. The V gene end was trimmed by 6 bases and the J gene end by 8 bases; junction bases not matched to a gene: 7. The CDR3 covers 13 residues. CDR1 is WNHNN and CDR2 is SYGVQD in the germline V gene (reference sequence). CDR3 amino acids: CASRGQVRDEQFF. The CDR3 nucleotides are TGCGCCAGCAGAGGACAGGTTCGGGATGAGCAGTTCTTC.

The chain is built from TRBV27 and TRBJ2-3; 7 nucleotides agree with TRBD1. CDR1 and CDR2 (germline): MNHEY, SMNVEV (reference sequence). The CDR3 loop spans 17 amino acids. V lost 4 bases and J lost 7; bases outside the gene matches: 17. The CDR3 here is CASSSASVGTATYTQYF. CDR3 DNA sequence: TGTGCCAGCAGTTCCGCCTCAGTCGGGACAGCGACATATACGCAGTATTTT.

The chain has TRBV9 and TRBJ2-5, with 8 bases fitting TRBD1. Germline V gene lookup returns CDR1 SGDLS and CDR2 YYNGEE. The CDR3 sequence is 14 residues long. The V and J ends lost 5 bases and 5 bases, in that order; junction bases with no gene match: 8. CDR3 DNA sequence: TGTGCCAGCAGTTCCTCAGGGGGCTCGGAGACCCAGTACTTC. Amino acids: CASSSSGGSETQYF.

Only a few counts were recorded for this clone. The chain is built from TRBV27 and TRBJ2-7; maybe TRBD2 (5 bases). Germline values: CDR1 MNHEY, CDR2 SMNVEV (reference sequence). CDR3 size: 15 residues. V shed 2 bases and J shed 2 bases, with 13 bases lying between them. The CDR3 loop is CASSLAPKGAYEQYF. CDR3 coding DNA: TGTGCCAGCAGTTTAGCCCCGAAGGGAGCCTACGAGCAGTACTTC.

About this clone itself: The junction differs from germline at one of its ends, possibly a read error. The rearrangement joins TRBV18 to TRBJ2-3, with TRBD2 matching 7 bases. The CDR3 length is 16 residues. From germline, CDR1 is KGHSH and CDR2 LQKENI. The DNA of the CDR3 is TGTGCCAGCTCACCACGGGGCGGGAGAAGCACAAATACGCAGTATTTT. It yields the protein CASSPRGGRSTNTQYF.

The CDR3 nucleotides are TGTGCCAGCAGTTTAAGGGGGCTGAGCAATCAGCCCCAGCATTTT. Translation gives CASSLRGLSNQPQHF. V usage is TRBV27 and J usage is TRBJ1-5, with 7 bases identical to TRBD1. Per germline, CDR1 MNHEY and CDR2 SMNVEV (reference sequence). The CDR3 has 15 residues. The V segment lost 2 bases and the J segment 1 base; nucleotides outside the gene matches: 2.

The gene calls are TRBV30 and TRBJ2-1; 8 bases agree with TRBD1. V trimming: 4 bases; J trimming: 1 base; junction bases outside the gene matches: 15. The length of the CDR3 is 18 residues. Germline V lookup: CDR1 GTSNPN, CDR2 SVGIG (reference sequence). CDR3 bases: TGTGCCTGGAACGTGGACAGGGCCTCTTTTTTATCCTACAATGAGCAGTTCTTC. This translates into CAWNVDRASFLSYNEQFF.

This clone has a single count. The gene calls are TRBV5-1 and TRBJ2-1; 11 nucleotides agree with TRBD2. This CDR3 region has 17 residues. CDR1 is SGHRS, CDR2 YFSETQ, per germline. V lost 4 bases and J lost 7; bases outside the gene matches: 13. The CDR3 nucleotides are TGCGCCAGCAGCCGGACGAGTAGCGGGGGGGAAGATAATGAGCAGTTCTTC. Translation: CASSRTSSGGEDNEQFF.

This chain uses TRBV28 with TRBJ1-4, with D possibly being TRBD1 (6 bases). This CDR3 contains 14 residues. In germline, CDR1 is MDHEN, CDR2 SYDVKM. Trimming took 6 bases from V and 7 from J, leaving 15 bases between them. DNA of the CDR3: TGTGCCAGCAGACCAACAGGGCGGAGTGAAAAACTGTTTTTT. Translation: CASRPTGRSEKLFF.

This clone has only a few counts. The chain links TRBV18 to TRBJ1-2, with D perhaps matching TRBD1 (6 bases). The CDR3 runs to 14 residues. In germline, CDR1 is KGHSH, CDR2 LQKENI. Trimming pared 5 bases from V and 1 base from J, leaving 11 bases between. For the CDR3, the DNA is TGTGCCAGCTCATCTAACAGGGATAACTATGGCTACACCTTC. This encodes CASSSNRDNYGYTF.

V usage is TRBV19 and J usage is TRBJ2-1, with 12 bases identical to TRBD2. Germline trimming cut 3 bases from V and 7 bases from J; bases unmatched to any gene: 13. CDR1 is LNHDA and CDR2 is SQIVND in the germline V gene (reference sequence). This CDR3 is built from 18 residues. The CDR3, as DNA: TGTGCCAGTAGTATTGGTCTAGCGGGAGGGCCCGGGTTGAATGAGCAGTTCTTC. This gives the protein CASSIGLAGGPGLNEQFF.

The chain combines TRBV30 with TRBJ2-7, with a possible D match to TRBD2 (7 bases). There are 14 residues in the CDR3. Germline lookup yields CDR1 GTSNPN and CDR2 SVGIG (reference sequence). The ends were cut back, 0 bases at V and 3 bases at J, with 12 bases in the middle. In DNA form, the CDR3 reads TGTGCCTGGAGTGTGGGAGGGGGACACTACGAGCAGTACTTC. This sequence encodes CAWSVGGGHYEQYF.

The chain couples TRBV7-3 to TRBJ2-3, with D hard to call. V lost 1 base to trimming and J lost 2 bases, with 16 bases between them. This CDR3 is 17 amino acids long. Per germline, CDR1 SGHTA and CDR2 FQGTGA. The DNA for the CDR3 is TGTGCCAGCAGCTTAATGCCCCCAGGCACGACCACAGATACGCAGTATTTT. Residues: CASSLMPPGTTTDTQYF.

The rearrangement links TRBV29-1 to TRBJ2-3; 7 positions match TRBD1. Trimming removed 7 bases from V and 0 bases from J; junction bases left unmatched: 7. The CDR3 spans 14 residues. CDR1 is SQVTM, CDR2 ANQGSEA, per germline. CDR3 sequence reads: CSARTGLSTDTQYF. In DNA, the CDR3 is TGCAGCGCACGGACAGGCCTCAGCACAGATACGCAGTATTTT.

V and J are TRBV11-1 and TRBJ2-7; no firm D call. The germline gives CDR1 SGHAT, CDR2 FQDESV (reference sequence). V was clipped by 1 base and J by 0 bases, with 10 bases between them. The CDR3 runs 15 residues. CDR3 coding DNA: TGTGCCAGCAGCTTAGGAGCCGCGAGCTCCTACGAGCAGTACTTC. Amino acid sequence: CASSLGAASSYEQYF.